This TCR beta chain was retrieved from a study of T cells in Graves' hyperthyroidism and ophthalmopathy. Study results and caveats: Ophthalmopathy was separated from stable hyperthyroidism by a 13 V-J model. With a median lead of about six months before onset, the model predicted ophthalmopathy.

There are many counts of this clonotype. What it recognizes is unknown. Amplified regions were TCR beta CDR3 sequences from RNA transcripts. During a first-round RT-PCR of the TCR CDR3, the HTBI primer set was used. TCRdb analysed the multiplex PCR reads with MiXCR anew, one entry per CDR3 protein. Of about 570,000 distinct CDR3 sequences listed, roughly 50% were seen once; the top ten hold 15% to 20%. Trimming shortened V by 0 bases and J by 7 bases, and 6 bases separated the two germline ends. Germline-derived CDR1 and CDR2 are ENHRY and SYGVKD. The CDR3 sequence is 12 residues long. Exclusion of patients followed from uncontrolled infection, other autoimmune disease, pregnancy or lactation.

The clonotype comes from an adult woman with Graves' disease, either hyperthyroidism or ophthalmopathy (not recorded which). The chain links TRBV10-3 to TRBJ1-1; unclear D gene. Sequences were obtained from peripheral blood or thyroid tissue (not recorded which). CDR3 nucleotide sequence: TGTGCCATCAGTGAGTCCCGGATTGAAGCTTTCTTT. Protein product: CAISESRIEAFF.